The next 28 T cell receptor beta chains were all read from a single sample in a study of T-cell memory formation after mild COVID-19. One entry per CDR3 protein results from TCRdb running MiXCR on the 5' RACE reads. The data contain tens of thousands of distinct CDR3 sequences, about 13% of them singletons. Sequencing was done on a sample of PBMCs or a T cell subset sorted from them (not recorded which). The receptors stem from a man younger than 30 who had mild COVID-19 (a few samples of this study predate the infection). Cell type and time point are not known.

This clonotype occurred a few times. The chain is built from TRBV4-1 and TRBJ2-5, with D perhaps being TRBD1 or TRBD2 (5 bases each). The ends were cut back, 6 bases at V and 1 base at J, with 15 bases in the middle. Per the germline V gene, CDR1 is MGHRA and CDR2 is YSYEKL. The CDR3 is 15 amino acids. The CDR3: CASSLIGTGQETQYF. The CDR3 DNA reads TGCGCCAGCAGTCTGATAGGGACGGGCCAAGAGACCCAGTACTTC.

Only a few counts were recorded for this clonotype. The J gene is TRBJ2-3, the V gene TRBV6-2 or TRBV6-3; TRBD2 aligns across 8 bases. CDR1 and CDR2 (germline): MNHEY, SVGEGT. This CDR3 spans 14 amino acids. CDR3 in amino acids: CAVAGTFSTDTQYF. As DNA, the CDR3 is TGTGCTGTAGCGGGGACTTTTAGCACAGATACGCAGTATTTT.

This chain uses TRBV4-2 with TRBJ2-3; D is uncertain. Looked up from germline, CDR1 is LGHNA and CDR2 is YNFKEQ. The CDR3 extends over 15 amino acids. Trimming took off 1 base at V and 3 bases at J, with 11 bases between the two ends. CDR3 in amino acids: CASSQASTPTDTQYF. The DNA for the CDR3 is TGTGCCAGCAGCCAAGCGTCGACTCCGACAGATACGCAGTATTTT.

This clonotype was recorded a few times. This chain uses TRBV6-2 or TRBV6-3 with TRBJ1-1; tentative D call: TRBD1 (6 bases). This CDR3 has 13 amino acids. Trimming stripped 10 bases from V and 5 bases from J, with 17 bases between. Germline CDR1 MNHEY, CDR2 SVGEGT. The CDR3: CAINREGKTEAFF. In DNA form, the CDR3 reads TGTGCCATTAACAGGGAAGGAAAAACTGAAGCTTTCTTT.

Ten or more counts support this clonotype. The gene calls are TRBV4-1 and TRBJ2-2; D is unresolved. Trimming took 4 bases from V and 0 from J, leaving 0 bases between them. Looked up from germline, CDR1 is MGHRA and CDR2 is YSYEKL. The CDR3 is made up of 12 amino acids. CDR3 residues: CASSPNTGELFF. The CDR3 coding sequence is TGCGCCAGCAGCCCGAACACCGGGGAGCTGTTTTTT.

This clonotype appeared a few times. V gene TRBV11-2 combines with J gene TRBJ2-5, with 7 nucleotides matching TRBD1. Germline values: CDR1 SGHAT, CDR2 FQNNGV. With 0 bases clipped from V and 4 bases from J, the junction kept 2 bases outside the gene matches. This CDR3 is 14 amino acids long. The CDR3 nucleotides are TGTGCCAGCAGCTTAGAGACAGGGTTAGAGACCCAGTACTTC. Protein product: CASSLETGLETQYF.

The CDR3 loop is CSVLTTNTGELFF. CDR3 DNA: TGCAGCGTCCTGACTACCAATACCGGGGAGCTGTTTTTT. The chain combines TRBV29-1 with TRBJ2-2; tentative D call: TRBD2 (5 bases). The CDR3 consists of 13 residues. V lost 6 bases to trimming and J lost 5 bases, with 13 bases between them. Looked up from germline, CDR1 is SQVTM and CDR2 is ANQGSEA.

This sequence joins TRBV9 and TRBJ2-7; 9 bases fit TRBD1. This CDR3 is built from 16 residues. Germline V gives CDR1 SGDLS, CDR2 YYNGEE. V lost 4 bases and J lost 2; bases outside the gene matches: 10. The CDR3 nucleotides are TGTGCCAGCAGCTGGAATGCCGGGACAGGGACCTACGAGCAGTACGTC. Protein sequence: CASSWNAGTGTYEQYV.

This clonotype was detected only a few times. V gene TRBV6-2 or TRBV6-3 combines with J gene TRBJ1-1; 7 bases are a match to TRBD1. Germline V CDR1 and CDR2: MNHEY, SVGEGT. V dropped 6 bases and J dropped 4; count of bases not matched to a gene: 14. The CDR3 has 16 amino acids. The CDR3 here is CASSYLIGQVITEAFF. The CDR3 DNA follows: TGTGCCAGCAGCTACCTGATCGGACAGGTTATCACTGAAGCTTTCTTT.

The CDR3 here is CASSLEVAGELFF. The CDR3 DNA sequence: TGTGCCAGCAGTTTGGAAGTAGCCGGGGAGCTGTTTTTT. This chain connects TRBV12-3 or TRBV12-4 to TRBJ2-2; D uncertain. Between the trimmed V and J ends, which lost 3 bases and 6 bases, there was a span of 8 bases. CDR3 length: 13 residues.

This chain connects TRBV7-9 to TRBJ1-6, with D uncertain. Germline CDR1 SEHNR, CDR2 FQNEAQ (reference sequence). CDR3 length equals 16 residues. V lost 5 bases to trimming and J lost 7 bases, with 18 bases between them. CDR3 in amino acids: CASSQTRTSGNSPLHF. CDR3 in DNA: TGTGCCAGCAGCCAGACCCGCACTTCGGGGAATTCACCCCTCCACTTT.

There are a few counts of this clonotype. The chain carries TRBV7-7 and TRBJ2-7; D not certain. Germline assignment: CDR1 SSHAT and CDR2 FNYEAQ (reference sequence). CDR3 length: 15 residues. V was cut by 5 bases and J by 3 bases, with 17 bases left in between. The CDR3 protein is CASSETPASIYEQYF. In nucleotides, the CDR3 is TGTGCCAGCAGCGAGACACCTGCCTCTATCTACGAGCAGTACTTC.

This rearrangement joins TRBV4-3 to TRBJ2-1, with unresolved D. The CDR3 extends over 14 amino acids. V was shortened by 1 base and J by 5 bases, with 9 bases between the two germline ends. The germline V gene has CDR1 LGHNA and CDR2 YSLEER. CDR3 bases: TGCGCCAGCAGCCAAGTTCATAGCAACAATGAGCAGTTCTTC. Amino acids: CASSQVHSNNEQFF.

The CDR3: CASSHRTENTGELFF. For the CDR3, the DNA is TGCGCCAGCAGCCACCGGACAGAGAACACCGGGGAGCTGTTTTTT. This chain uses TRBV4-1 with TRBJ2-2; possible D gene TRBD1, 6 bases. Trimming cost V 3 bases and J 1 base, with 9 bases left between them. Per the germline V gene, CDR1 is MGHRA and CDR2 is YSYEKL. The CDR3 is 15 residues long.

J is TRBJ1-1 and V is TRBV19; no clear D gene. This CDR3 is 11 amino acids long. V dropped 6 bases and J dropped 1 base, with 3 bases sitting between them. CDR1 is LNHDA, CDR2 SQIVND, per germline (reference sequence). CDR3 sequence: CASRKNTEAFF. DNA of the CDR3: TGTGCCAGTAGGAAGAACACTGAAGCTTTCTTT. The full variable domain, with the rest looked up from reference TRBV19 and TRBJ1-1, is DGGITQSPKYLFRKEGQNVTLSCEQNLNHDAMYWYRQDPGQGLRLIYYSQIVNDFQKGDIAEGYSVSREKKESFPLTVTSAQKNPTAFYLCASRKNTEAFFGQGTRLTVV.

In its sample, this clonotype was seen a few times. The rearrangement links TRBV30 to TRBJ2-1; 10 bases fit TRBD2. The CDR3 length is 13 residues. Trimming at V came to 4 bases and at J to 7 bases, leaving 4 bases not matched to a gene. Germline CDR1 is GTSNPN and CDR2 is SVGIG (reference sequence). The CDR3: CAWTASGRNEQFF. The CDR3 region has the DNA TGTGCCTGGACGGCTAGCGGGAGAAATGAGCAGTTCTTC.

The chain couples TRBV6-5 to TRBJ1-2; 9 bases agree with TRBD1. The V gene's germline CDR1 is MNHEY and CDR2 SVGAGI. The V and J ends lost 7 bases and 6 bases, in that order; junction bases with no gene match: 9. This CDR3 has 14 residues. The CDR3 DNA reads TGTGCCAGCATCGAGAGGACAGGGGACAATGGCTACACCTTC. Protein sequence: CASIERTGDNGYTF.

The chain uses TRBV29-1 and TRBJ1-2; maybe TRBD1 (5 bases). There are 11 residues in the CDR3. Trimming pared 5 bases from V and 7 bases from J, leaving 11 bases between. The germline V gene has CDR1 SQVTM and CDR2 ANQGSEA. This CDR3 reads CSVPRDAGYTF. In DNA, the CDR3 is TGCAGCGTTCCGAGGGACGCTGGCTACACCTTC. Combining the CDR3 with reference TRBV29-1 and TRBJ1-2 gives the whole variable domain SAVISQKPSRDICQRGTSLTIQCQVDSQVTMMFWYRQQPGQSLTLIATANQGSEATYESGFVIDKFPISRPNLTFSTLTVSNMSPEDSSIYLCSVPRDAGYTFGSGTRLTVV.

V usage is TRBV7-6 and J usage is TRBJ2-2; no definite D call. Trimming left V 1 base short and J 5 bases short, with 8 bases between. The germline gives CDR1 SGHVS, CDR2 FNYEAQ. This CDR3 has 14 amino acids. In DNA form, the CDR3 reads TGTGCCAGCAGCTTAGGGCTTCAGACCGGGGAGCTGTTTTTT. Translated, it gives CASSLGLQTGELFF.

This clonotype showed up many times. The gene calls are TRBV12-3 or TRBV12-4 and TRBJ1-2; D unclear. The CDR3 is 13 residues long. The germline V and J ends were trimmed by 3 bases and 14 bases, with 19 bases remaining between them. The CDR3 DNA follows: TGTGCCAGCAGTTTCGGGCGGCTTCTTGGAGGGACCTTC. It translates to CASSFGRLLGGTF.

Here the CDR3 DNA reads TGTGCCAGCAGCAAAGCGGCTGGGGAGGGAGAGAATTCACCCCTCCACTTT. This codes for CASSKAAGEGENSPLHF. J is TRBJ1-6 and V is TRBV21-1. TRBV21-1 counts as a pseudogene. The CDR3 extends over 17 amino acids.

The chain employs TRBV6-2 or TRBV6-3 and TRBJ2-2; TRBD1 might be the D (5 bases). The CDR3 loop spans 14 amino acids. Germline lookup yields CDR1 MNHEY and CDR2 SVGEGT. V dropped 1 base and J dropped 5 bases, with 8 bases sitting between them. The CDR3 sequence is CASSYLGRTGELFF. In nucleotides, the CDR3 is TGTGCCAGCAGTTACTTGGGGCGAACCGGGGAGCTGTTTTTT.

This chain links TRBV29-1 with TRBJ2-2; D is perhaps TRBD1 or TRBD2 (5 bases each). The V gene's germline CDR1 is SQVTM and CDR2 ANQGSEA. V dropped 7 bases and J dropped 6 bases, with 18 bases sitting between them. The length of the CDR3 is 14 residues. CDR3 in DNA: TGCAGCGCCGAGCCCGGGGTAGGGGCCGGGGAGCTGTTTTTT. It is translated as CSAEPGVGAGELFF.

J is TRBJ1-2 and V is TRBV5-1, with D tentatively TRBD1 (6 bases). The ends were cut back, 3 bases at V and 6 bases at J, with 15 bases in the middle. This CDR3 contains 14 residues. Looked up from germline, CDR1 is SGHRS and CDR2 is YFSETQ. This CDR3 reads CASSSSTGIDGYTF. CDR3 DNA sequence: TGCGCCAGCAGCTCGTCTACAGGGATCGATGGCTACACCTTC.

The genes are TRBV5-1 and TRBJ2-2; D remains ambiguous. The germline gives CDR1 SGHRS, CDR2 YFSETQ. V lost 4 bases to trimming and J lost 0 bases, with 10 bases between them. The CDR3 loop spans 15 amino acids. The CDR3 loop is CASSHALANTGELFF. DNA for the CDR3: TGCGCCAGCAGCCACGCGCTCGCGAACACCGGGGAGCTGTTTTTT.

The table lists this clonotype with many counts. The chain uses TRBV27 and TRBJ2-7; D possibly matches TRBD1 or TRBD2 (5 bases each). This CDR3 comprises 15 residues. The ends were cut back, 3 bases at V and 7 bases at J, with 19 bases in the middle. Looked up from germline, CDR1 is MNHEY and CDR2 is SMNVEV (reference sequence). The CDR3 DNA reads TGTGCCAGCAGTTTCTCCGGGACCCTCCGGGTGGAGCAGTACTTC. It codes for CASSFSGTLRVEQYF.

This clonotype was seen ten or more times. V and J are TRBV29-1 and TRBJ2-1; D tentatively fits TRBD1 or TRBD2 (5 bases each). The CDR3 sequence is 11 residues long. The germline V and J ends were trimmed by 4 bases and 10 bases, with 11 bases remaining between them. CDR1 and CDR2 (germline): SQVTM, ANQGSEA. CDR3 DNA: TGCAGCGTTGTGGGGGATAGAGAGCAGTTCTTC. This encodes CSVVGDREQFF.

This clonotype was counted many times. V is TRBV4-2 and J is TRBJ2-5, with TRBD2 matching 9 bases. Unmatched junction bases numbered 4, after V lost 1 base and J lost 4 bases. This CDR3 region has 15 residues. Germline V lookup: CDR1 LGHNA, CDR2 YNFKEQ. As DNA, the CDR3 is TGTGCCAGCAGCCAAGGGACTAGCGAGGGAGAGACCCAGTACTTC. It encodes CASSQGTSEGETQYF.